This TCR beta chain comes out of a study of cytomegalovirus exposure and HLA in healthy donors (dated by TCRdb to about 2017). Study-wide context: According to a later analysis, one platform produced both the roughly 130 validation repertoires and the approximately 670 repertoires of the first cohort. The study aimed to test whether cataloging public T cell receptors could reveal signatures of past pathogen exposure. Along with the roughly 700-subject first cohort, a separate validation cohort of over 90 different subjects was used. To predict cytomegalovirus infection status, the study brought together high-throughput TCR immunosequencing, statistical association of individual TCRs with disease status, and machine learning. The paper's findings and limits, for the study overall: A total of 150 to 200 TCR beta chains were listed by the study as associated with cytomegalovirus. A few of the identified cytomegalovirus-associated TCR beta chains were confirmed in vitro to be specific for cytomegalovirus antigens. While some public TCRs were present in many individuals, most TCR sequences turned up only very rarely across donors. Subsequent analysis determined that TCRs grouped into clusters in the first cohort also showed a tendency toward co-occurrence across the 120 or so validation repertoires, and approximately 94% of cluster scores exceeded 0. The classifier was reported to diagnose cytomegalovirus status with high specificity and sensitivity in both the original and validation cohorts. The authors suggested that the approach could potentially be generalized to other disease states and immunological phenotypes. A later analysis had no HLA typing for the validation cohort, so co-occurrence there was scored across all 130 or so repertoires.

Preparation of the library involved the immunoSEQ multiplex PCR assay. As for the original processing: A statistical classification framework was built to diagnose cytomegalovirus status from the catalog of TCR beta chain sequences. TCRdb carries this immuneACCESS record with in-frame sequences only. Its versions omit some clonotypes, under half of them owing to an unresolved V gene in the studies checked, with the rest unexplained. The DNA gave D and trimming, while V, J and clone size come from that table. For this sample there are about 170,000 clones; roughly nine tenths appear just once. The ten largest account for about 5.8% of the sample. Counted from cysteine to phenylalanine, this CDR3 has 15 amino acids. Only CDR3 DNA remains: 45 bases, in frame from the first base. From the germline V gene, CDR1 is LGHNA and CDR2 is YSLEER. V trim: 4 bases; J trim: 2 bases; unmatched bases: 5. Donors formed part of the validation cohort, which comprised over a hundred subjects and was distinct from the first cohort of 690 or so subjects.

About this clone itself: What this receptor recognizes is not known. No qualities accompany the bases; no much larger clone lies one base away.

Sequenced material: PBMCs. Recombination connected TRBV4-3 to TRBJ2-7, with 10 middle bases fitting TRBD1. This receptor was taken from a woman aged 30 to 39 in good health and CMV-seronegative. CDR3 reads: CASSLGTGETYEQYF. The DNA is TGCGCCAGCAGCCTCGGGACAGGGGAAACCTACGAGCAGTACTTC.